These 9 T cell receptor beta chains were all obtained from the same sample, sequenced in a study of blood T cells in healthy people across ages. Through a sample-barcoded 5' primer and a J-beta primer mix, a second PCR was run for 7 to 11 cycles. Using its own MiXCR run on the 5' RACE reads, TCRdb lists one record per CDR3 protein. Of more than 1.4 million distinct CDR3 sequences in the sample, approximately 38% were seen once. Sequenced sample: blood. The receptors were sampled from a woman aged 18-29 years in good health.

J is TRBJ1-1 and V is TRBV12-3 or TRBV12-4, with TRBD1 as a possible D gene (5 bases). This CDR3 spans 15 amino acids. V was pared by 5 bases and J by 1 base, with 14 bases between. The CDR3 is CASSRSGTANTEAFF. CDR3 nucleotides: TGTGCCAGCAGTAGATCCGGGACGGCGAACACTGAAGCTTTCTTT.

This clonotype has more than one count but fewer than ten. The V and J genes are TRBV7-2 and TRBJ2-6; D possibly corresponds to TRBD1 (5 bases). Germline V gene lookup returns CDR1 SGHTA and CDR2 FQGNSA. V was shortened by 6 bases and J by 0 bases, with 12 bases between the two germline ends. The CDR3 contains 16 residues. Here the CDR3 DNA reads TGTGCCAGCAGGTCGACAGCTCTCTCTGGGGCCAACGTCCTGACTTTC. Translating it yields CASRSTALSGANVLTF.

The chain links TRBV25-1 to TRBJ2-1; D not resolved. The closer fit of TRBJ2-7 to the DNA end suggests the J call may be wrong. The CDR3 sequence is 14 residues long. Germline values: CDR1 MGHDK, CDR2 SYGVNS. The CDR3 sequence is CASSEWSSYNEQYF. The CDR3 DNA reads as TGTGCCAGCAGTGAGTGGAGCTCCTACAATGAGCAGTACTTC.

This clonotype turned up a few times. V and J are TRBV20-1 and TRBJ2-7; 10 bases fit TRBD2. The CDR3 spans 15 residues. V was clipped by 0 bases and J by 3 bases; unmatched bases: 5. CDR1 is DFQATT and CDR2 is SNEGSKA in the germline V gene (reference sequence). CDR3 protein: CSAREPLAGNYEQYF. The CDR3 coding sequence is TGCAGTGCTAGAGAGCCACTAGCGGGGAACTACGAGCAGTACTTC.

This clonotype was recorded at least ten times. The V and J genes are TRBV3-1 and TRBJ2-3; D not resolved. The CDR3 has 13 residues. Deletions cut 4 bases from V and 2 bases from J, with 7 bases between. Germline CDR1 and CDR2: LGHDT and YNNKEL (reference sequence). CDR3 amino acids: CASSLPHTDTQYF. CDR3 bases: TGTGCCAGCAGCCTGCCTCACACAGATACGCAGTATTTT.

This clonotype has more than one count but fewer than ten. V and J are TRBV4-1 and TRBJ2-1, with a possible D match to TRBD2 (5 bases). Trimming removed 0 bases from V and 5 bases from J, with 11 bases in between. Germline V gene data show CDR1 as MGHRA and CDR2 as YSYEKL. CDR3 size: 15 residues. CDR3 coding DNA: TGCGCCAGCAGCCAAGATGCCGGGGTGAACAATGAGCAGTTCTTC. Protein sequence: CASSQDAGVNNEQFF.

This clonotype has just a few counts. This chain links TRBV5-6 with TRBJ2-1, with 7 bases fitting TRBD2. Judging by the DNA end, TRBJ2-7 fits better; the J call may be wrong. Germline V lookup: CDR1 SGHDT, CDR2 YYEEEE. This CDR3 region has 15 residues. The CDR3, as DNA: TGTGCCAGCAGCCTTCGGGAGGTGGTCTACAATGAGCAGTACTTC. It encodes CASSLREVVYNEQYF.

The chain couples TRBV6-5 to TRBJ2-3; the D gene is possibly TRBD2 (6 bases). The CDR3 runs 15 residues. Germline assignment: CDR1 MNHEY and CDR2 SVGAGI. Between the trimmed V and J ends, which lost 4 bases and 8 bases, there was a span of 19 bases. CDR3 coding DNA: TGTGCCAGCAGTTCCGGCCCAGTAGCAGCGGGTACGCAGTATTTT. This sequence encodes CASSSGPVAAGTQYF.

This chain connects TRBV20-1 to TRBJ2-1, with a possible D match to TRBD2 (7 bases). The CDR3 totals 19 residues. V lost 0 bases and J 8 bases, leaving 29 bases between the germline ends. Germline V CDR1 and CDR2: DFQATT, SNEGSKA (reference sequence). CDR3 nucleotide sequence: TGCAGTGCTAGAGATAAAGCAAAAGTGGGGGGGCCGCGTTACGATGAGCAGTTCTTC. Its translation: CSARDKAKVGGPRYDEQFF.